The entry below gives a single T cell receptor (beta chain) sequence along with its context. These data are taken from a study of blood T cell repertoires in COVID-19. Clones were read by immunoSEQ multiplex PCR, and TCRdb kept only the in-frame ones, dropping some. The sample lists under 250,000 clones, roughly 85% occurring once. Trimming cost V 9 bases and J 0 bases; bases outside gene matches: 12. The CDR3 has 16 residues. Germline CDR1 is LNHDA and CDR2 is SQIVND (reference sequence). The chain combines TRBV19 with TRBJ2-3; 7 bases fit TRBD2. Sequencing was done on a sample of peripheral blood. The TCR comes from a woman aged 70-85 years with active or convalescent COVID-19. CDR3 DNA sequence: TGTGCCAGCCGATCCTTAGCGGGTCTAAGCACAGATACGCAGTATTTT. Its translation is CASRSLAGLSTDTQYF.